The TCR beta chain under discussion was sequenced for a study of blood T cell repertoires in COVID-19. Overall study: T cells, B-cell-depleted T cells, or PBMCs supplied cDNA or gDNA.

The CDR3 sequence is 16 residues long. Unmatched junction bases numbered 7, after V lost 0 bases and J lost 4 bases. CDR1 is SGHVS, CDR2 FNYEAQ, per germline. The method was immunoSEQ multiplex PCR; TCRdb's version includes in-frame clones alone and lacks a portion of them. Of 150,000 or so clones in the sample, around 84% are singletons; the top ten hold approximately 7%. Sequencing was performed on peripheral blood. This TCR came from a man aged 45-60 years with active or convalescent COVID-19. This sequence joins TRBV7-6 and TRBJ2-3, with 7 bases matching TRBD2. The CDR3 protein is CASSLAPAGLADTQYF. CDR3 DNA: TGTGCCAGCAGCTTAGCCCCAGCGGGGTTGGCAGATACGCAGTATTTT.